This T cell receptor (beta chain) was identified during a study of blood T cell repertoires in COVID-19. Study summary: Specimens from acute and convalescent COVID-19 originated in the United States, Italy and Spain. In each case, the material was cDNA or gDNA derived from T cells, B-cell-depleted T cells, or PBMCs.

Original data processing: Amplification of reference gene primers was used by the study to estimate nucleated cell counts. Assay used: immunoSEQ multiplex PCR; TCRdb lists only in-frame clones, some missing. V and J calls plus clone size are reproduced from that table; the DNA served to infer D and trimming. The table shows just over 90,000 clones, with roughly 80% occurring only once. The sequence was collected from a human donor in a cohort sampled during active COVID-19. The specimen was peripheral blood.

The CDR3 DNA reads as TGTGCCAGCGATCGGGGATACGAGCAGTACTTC. This sequence encodes CASDRGYEQYF. The chain combines TRBV28 with TRBJ2-7, with D maybe TRBD2 (5 bases). Deletions cut 8 bases from V and 4 bases from J, with 9 bases between. The CDR3 length is 11 residues. In germline, CDR1 is MDHEN, CDR2 SYDVKM.